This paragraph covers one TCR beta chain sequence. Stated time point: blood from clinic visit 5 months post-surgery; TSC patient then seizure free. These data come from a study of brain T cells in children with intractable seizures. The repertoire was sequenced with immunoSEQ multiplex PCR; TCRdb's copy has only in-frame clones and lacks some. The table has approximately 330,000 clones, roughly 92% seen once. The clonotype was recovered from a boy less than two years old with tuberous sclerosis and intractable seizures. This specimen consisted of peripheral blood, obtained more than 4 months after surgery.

The CDR3 loop is CASSFGLVAGPKNIQYF. DNA of the CDR3: TGCGCCAGCAGCTTTGGCCTCGTGGCAGGGCCCAAAAACATTCAGTACTTC. The chain is built from TRBV5-1 and TRBJ2-4; a weak D match, TRBD1 (5 bases). Trimming shortened V by 2 bases and J by 2 bases, and 17 bases separated the two germline ends. CDR3 length: 17 residues. Germline V CDR1 and CDR2: SGHRS, YFSETQ.